Listed below are T cell receptor beta chains from one sample, sequenced in a study of control samples from healthy donors and cancer patients. Method: immunoSEQ multiplex PCR; TCRdb's copy keeps in-frame clones and lacks some. The table includes around 95,000 clones, 85% detected once. The sample consisted of blood. The receptors were gathered from a man aged 25 to 40 in good health. Each CDR3 is given with its conserved first and last residue. The D gene is left open where the match is weak. Clone sizes are given selectively: once, few, many, or a class where the clone is expanded.

d_gene | j_gene | v_gene | abundance | len | CDR3aa | CDR3nt
. | TRBJ1-2 | TRBV7-9 | . | 14 | CASSLRRDFGGYTF | TGTGCCAGCAGCCTAAGGAGGGATTTCGGGGGCTACACCTTC
TRBD1 | TRBJ2-1 | TRBV7-9 | . | 14 | CASSFRTGQNEQFF | TGTGCCAGCAGCTTCCGGACAGGGCAGAATGAGCAGTTCTTC
TRBD1 | TRBJ2-3 | TRBV5-1 | . | 15 | CASSLTGGGTDTQYF | TGCGCCAGCAGCTTAACAGGGGGCGGCACAGATACGCAGTATTTT
. | TRBJ2-4 | TRBV5-1 | few | 15 | CASSSDEGAKNIQYF | TGCGCCAGCAGCTCGGACGAGGGGGCCAAAAACATTCAGTACTTC
. | TRBJ1-3 | TRBV28 | . | 15 | CASASADPLGNTIYF | TGTGCCAGCGCCTCTGCGGACCCCCTCGGAAACACCATATATTTT
. | TRBJ1-1 | TRBV6-2/TRBV6-3 | . | 16 | CASSYAVLGGLSEAFF | TGTGCCAGCAGTTACGCCGTTCTCGGAGGTCTCAGTGAAGCTTTCTTT
. | TRBJ1-2 | TRBV7-3 | . | 13 | CASSLTGGDGYTF | TGTGCCAGCAGCTTAACAGGGGGAGATGGCTACACCTTC
TRBD1 | TRBJ1-3 | TRBV5-1 | . | 14 | CASNRDREINTIYF | TGCGCCAGCAACCGGGACAGGGAAATAAACACCATATATTTT
. | TRBJ1-3 | TRBV2 | . | 14 | CASSELEGMASIYF | TGTGCCAGCAGTGAACTGGAAGGGATGGCATCCATATATTTT
. | TRBJ2-7 | TRBV6-5 | . | 12 | CAIVGQPYEQYF | TGTGCCATCGTAGGACAGCCCTACGAGCAGTACTTC
. | TRBJ1-3 | TRBV12-5 | . | 13 | CASGRTVGNTIYF | TGTGCTAGTGGCAGGACGGTTGGAAACACCATATATTTT